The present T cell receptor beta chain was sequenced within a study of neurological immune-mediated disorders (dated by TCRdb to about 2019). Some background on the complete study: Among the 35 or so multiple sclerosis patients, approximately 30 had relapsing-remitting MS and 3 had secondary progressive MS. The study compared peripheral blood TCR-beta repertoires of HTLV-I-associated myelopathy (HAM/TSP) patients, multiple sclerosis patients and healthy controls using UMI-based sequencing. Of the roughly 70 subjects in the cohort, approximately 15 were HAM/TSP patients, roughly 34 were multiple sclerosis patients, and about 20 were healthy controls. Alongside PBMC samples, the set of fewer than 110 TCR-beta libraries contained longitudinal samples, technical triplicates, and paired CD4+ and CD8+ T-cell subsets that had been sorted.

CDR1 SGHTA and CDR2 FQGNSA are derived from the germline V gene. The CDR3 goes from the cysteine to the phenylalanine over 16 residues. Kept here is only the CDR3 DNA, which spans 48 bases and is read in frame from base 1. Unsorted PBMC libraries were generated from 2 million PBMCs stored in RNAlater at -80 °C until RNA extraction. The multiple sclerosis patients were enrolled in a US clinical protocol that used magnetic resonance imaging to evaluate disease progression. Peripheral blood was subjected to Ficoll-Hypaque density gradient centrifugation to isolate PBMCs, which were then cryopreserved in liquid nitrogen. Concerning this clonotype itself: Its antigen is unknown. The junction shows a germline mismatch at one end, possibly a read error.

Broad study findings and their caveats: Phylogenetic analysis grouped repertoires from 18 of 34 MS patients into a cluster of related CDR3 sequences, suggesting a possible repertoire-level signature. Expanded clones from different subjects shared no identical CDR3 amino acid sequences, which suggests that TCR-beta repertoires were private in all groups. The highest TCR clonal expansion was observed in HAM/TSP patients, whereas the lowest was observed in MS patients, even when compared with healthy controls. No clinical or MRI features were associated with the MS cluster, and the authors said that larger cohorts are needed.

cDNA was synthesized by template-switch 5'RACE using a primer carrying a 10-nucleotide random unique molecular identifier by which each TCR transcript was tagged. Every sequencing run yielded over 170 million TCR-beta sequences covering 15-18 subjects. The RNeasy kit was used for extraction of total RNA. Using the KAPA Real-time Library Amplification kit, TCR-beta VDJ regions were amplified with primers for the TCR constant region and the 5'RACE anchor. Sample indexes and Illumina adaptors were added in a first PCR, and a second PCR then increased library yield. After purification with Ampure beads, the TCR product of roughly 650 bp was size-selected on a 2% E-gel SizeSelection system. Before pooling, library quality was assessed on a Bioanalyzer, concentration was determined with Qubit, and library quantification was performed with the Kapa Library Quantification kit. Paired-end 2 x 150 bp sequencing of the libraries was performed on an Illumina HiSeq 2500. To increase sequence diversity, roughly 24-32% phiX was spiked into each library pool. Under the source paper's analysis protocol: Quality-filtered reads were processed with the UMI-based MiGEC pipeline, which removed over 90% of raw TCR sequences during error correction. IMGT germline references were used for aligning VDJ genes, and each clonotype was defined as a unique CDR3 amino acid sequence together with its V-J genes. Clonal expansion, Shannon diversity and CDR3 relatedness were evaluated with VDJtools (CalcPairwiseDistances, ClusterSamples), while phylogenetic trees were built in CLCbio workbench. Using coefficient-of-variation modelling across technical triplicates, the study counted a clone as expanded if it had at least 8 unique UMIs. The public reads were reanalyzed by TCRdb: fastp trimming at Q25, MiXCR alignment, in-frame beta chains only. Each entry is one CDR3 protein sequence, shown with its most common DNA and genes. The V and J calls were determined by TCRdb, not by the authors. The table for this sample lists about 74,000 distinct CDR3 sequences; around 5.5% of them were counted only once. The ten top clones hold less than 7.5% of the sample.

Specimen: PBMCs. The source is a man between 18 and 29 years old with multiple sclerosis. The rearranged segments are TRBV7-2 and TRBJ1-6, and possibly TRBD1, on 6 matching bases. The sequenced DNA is TGTGCCAGCAGCTTACGGGGGGCCGGGAGTAATTCACCCCTCAACTTT. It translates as CASSLRGAGSNSPLNF. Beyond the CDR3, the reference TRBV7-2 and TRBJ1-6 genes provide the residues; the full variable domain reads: GAGVSQSPSNKVTEKGKDVELRCDPISGHTALYWYRQSLGQGLEFLIYFQGNSAPDKSGLPSDRFSAERTGGSVSTLTIQRTQQEDSAVYLCASSLRGAGSNSPLNFGNGTRLTVT.